Included here is one T cell receptor beta chain sequence, with context. The sample originates from a study of blood T cell repertoires in COVID-19. The CDR3 is 15 residues long. Germline loops: CDR1 MDHEN, CDR2 SYDVKM. Trimming removed 5 bases from V and 6 bases from J; junction bases left unmatched: 4. Original handling: Cell counts per sample came from amplifying reference gene primers. Method: immunoSEQ multiplex PCR; TCRdb's copy keeps in-frame clones and lacks some. The V and J calls and clone size are taken from that table; D and trimming were inferred from the DNA. The repertoire holds roughly 90,000 clones, with nearly 90% as singletons.

This receptor was taken from a woman at least 80 years old with active COVID-19. This chain joins TRBV28 and TRBJ2-1, with 13 nucleotides matching TRBD2. Sequences were obtained from peripheral blood. The CDR3 coding sequence is TGTGCCAGCAGTCCCCGGACTAGCGGGAGCAATGAGCAGTTCTTC. It encodes CASSPRTSGSNEQFF.